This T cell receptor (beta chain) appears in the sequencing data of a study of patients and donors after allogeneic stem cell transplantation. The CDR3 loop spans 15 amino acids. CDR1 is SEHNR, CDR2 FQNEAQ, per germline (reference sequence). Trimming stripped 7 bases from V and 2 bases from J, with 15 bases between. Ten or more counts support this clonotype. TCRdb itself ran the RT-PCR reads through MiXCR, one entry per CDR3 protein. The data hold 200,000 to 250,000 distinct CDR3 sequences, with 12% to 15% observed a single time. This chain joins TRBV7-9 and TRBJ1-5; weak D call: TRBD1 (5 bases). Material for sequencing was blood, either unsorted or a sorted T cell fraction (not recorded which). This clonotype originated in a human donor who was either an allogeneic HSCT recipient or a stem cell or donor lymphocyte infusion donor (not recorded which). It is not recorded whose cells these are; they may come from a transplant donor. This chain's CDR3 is CASTPGGGGNQPQHF. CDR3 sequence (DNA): TGTGCCAGCACCCCGGGGGGGGGTGGCAATCAGCCCCAGCATTTT.